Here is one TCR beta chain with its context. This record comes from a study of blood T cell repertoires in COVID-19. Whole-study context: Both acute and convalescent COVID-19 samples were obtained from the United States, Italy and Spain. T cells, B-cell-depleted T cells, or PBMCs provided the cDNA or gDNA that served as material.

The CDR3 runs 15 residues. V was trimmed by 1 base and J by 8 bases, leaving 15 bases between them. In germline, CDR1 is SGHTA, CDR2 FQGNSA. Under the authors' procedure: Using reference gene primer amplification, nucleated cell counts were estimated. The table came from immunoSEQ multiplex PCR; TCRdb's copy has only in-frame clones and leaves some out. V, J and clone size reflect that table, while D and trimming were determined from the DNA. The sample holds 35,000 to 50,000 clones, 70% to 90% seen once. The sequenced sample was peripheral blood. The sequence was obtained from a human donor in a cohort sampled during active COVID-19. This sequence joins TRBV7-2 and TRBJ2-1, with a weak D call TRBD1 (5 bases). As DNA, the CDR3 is TGTGCCAGCAGCTTAGAGGGGTACTTCCAGGATGAGCAGTTCTTC. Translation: CASSLEGYFQDEQFF.